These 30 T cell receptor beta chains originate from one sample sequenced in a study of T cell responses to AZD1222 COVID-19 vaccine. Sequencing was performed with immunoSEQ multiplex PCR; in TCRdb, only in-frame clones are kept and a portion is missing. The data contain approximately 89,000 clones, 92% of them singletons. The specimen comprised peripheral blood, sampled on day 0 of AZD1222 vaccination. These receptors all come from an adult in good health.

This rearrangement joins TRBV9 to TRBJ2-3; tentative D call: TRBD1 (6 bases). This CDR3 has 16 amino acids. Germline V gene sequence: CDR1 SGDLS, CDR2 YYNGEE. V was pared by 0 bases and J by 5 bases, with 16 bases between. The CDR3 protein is CASSVGVRGSIDTQYF. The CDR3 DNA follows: TGTGCCAGCAGCGTAGGAGTCAGGGGCTCGATAGATACGCAGTATTTT.

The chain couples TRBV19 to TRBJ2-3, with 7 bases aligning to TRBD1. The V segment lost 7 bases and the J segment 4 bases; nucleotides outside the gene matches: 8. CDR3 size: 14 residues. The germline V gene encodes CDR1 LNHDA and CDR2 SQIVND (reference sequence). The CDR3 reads CASTPTGRADTQYF. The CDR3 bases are TGTGCCAGTACTCCGACAGGGAGAGCAGATACGCAGTATTTT.

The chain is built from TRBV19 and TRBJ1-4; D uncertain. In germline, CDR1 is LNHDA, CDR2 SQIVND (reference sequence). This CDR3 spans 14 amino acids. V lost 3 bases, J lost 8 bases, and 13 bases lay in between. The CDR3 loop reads CASSILSGPEKLFF. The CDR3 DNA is TGTGCCAGTAGTATTCTATCTGGCCCGGAAAAACTGTTTTTT.

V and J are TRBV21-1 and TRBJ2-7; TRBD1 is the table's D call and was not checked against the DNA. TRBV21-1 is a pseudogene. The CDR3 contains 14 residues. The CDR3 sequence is CASSGQGERYEQYF. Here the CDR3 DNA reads TGTGCCAGCAGCGGACAGGGGGAACGCTACGAGCAGTACTTC.

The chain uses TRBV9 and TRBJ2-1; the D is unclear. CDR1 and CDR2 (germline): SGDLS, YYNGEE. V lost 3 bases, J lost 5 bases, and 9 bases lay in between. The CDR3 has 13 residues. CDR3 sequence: CASSADLDNEQFF. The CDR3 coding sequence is TGTGCCAGCAGCGCTGACCTTGACAATGAGCAGTTCTTC. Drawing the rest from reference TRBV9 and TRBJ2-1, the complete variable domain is DSGVTQTPKHLITATGQRVTLRCSPRSGDLSVYWYQQSLDQGLQFLIQYYNGEERAKGNILERFSAQQFPDLHSELNLSSLELGDSALYFCASSADLDNEQFFGPGTRLTVL.

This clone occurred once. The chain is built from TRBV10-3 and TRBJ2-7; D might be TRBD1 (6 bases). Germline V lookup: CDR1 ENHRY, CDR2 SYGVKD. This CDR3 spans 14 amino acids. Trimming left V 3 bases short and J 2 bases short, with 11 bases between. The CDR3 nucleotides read TGTGCCATCAGTGACTCACAGGGTACCTACGAGCAGTACTTC. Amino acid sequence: CAISDSQGTYEQYF.

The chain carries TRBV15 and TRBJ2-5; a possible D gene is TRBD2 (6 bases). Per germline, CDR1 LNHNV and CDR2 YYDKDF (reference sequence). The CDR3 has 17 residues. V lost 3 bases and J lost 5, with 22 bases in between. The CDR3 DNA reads TGTGCCACCAGCAGTCTTCGGCGGCAACTAGCTGAGGAGACCCAGTACTTC. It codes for CATSSLRRQLAEETQYF.

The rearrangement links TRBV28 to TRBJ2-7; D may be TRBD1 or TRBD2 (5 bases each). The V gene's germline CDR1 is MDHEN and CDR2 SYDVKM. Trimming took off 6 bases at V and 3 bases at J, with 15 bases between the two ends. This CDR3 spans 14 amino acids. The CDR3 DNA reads TGTGCCAGCAGGGGACCCGGGGCTAGCTACGAGCAGTACTTC. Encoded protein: CASRGPGASYEQYF. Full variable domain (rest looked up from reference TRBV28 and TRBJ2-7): DVKVTQSSRYLVKRTGEKVFLECVQDMDHENMFWYRQDPGLGLRLIYFSYDVKMKEKGDIPEGYSVSREKKERFSLILESASTNQTSMYLCASRGPGASYEQYFGPGTRLTVT.

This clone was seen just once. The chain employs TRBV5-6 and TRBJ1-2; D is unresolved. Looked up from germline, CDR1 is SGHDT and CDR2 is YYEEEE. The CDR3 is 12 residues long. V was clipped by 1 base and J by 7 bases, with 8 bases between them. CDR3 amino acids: CASSLWVTGYTF. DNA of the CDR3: TGTGCCAGCAGCTTGTGGGTGACTGGCTACACCTTC.

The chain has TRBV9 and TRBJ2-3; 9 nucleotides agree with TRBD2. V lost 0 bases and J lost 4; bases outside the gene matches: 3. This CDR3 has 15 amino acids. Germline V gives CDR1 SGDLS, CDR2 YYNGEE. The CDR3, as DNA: TGTGCCAGCAGCGTAGAGGGCGGGAGGGCAGATACGCAGTATTTT. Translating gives CASSVEGGRADTQYF.

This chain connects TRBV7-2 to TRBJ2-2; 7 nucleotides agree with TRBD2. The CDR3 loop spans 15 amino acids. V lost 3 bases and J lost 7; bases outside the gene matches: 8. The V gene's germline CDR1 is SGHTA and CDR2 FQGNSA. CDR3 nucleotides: TGTGCCAGCAGCTTTGGCGCGGGAGTTGGCGGGGAGCTGTTTTTT. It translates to CASSFGAGVGGELFF.

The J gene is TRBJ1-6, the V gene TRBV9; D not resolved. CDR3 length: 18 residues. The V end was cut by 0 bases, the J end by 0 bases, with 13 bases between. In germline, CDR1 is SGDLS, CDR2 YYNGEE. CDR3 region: CASSVDPGGLSYNSPLHF. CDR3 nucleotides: TGTGCCAGCAGCGTAGATCCAGGAGGCCTCTCCTATAATTCACCCCTCCACTTT.

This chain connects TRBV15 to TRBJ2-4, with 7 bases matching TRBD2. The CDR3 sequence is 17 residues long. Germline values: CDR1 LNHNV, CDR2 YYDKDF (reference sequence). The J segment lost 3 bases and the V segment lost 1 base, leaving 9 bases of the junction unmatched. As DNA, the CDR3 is TGTGCCACCAGCAGAGTTGGGCGGGAGATCGTCAAAAACATTCAGTACTTC. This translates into CATSRVGREIVKNIQYF. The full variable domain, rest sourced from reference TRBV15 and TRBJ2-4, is DAMVIQNPRYQVTQFGKPVTLSCSQTLNHNVMYWYQQKSSQAPKLLFHYYDKDFNNEADTPDNFQSRRPNTSFCFLDIRSPGLGDTAMYLCATSRVGREIVKNIQYFGAGTRLSVL.

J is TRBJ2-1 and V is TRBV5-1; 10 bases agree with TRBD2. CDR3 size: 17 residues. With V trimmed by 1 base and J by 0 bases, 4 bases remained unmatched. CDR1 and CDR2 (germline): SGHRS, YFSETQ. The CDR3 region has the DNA TGCGCCAGCAGCTTGAGGACTAGCGGTAGCTCCTACAATGAGCAGTTCTTC. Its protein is CASSLRTSGSSYNEQFF.

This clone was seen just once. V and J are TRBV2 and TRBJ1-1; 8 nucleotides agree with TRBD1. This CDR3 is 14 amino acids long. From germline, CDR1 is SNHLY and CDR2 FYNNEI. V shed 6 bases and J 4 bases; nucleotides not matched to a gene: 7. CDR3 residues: CASSDRGSGTEAFF. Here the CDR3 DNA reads TGTGCCAGCAGCGACAGGGGTTCGGGCACTGAAGCTTTCTTT.

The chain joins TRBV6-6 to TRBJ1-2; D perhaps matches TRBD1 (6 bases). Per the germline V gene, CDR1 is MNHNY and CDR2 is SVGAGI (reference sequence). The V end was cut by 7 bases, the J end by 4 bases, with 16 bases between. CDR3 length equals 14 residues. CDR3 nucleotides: TGTGCCAGCAAACAGGGAGAAAGTGCCTATGGCTACACCTTC. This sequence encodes CASKQGESAYGYTF.

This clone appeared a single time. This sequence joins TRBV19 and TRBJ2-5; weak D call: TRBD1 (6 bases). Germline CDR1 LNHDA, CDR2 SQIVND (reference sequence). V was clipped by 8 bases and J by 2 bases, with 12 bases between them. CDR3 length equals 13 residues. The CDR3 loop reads CASGPGVQETQYF. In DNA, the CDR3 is TGTGCCAGTGGCCCAGGGGTTCAAGAGACCCAGTACTTC.

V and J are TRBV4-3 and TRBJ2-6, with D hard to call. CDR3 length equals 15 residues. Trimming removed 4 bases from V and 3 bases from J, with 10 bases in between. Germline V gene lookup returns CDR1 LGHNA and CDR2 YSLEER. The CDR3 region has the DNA TGCGCCAGCAGCCGAGGCCTTGGTGGGGCCAACGTCCTGACTTTC. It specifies CASSRGLGGANVLTF.

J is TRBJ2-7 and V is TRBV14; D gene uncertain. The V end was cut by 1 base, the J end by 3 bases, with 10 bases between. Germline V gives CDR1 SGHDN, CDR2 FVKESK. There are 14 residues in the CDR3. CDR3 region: CASSQGSRHYEQYF. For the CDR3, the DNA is TGTGCCAGCAGCCAAGGAAGTAGACACTACGAGCAGTACTTC.

CDR3 in amino acids: CASSPTRTGFGYGYTF. The CDR3 bases are TGTGCCAGCAGTCCGACACGGACAGGCTTTGGGTATGGCTACACCTTC. The chain uses TRBV28 and TRBJ1-2; TRBD1 agrees at 7 bases. V shed 5 bases and J 5 bases; nucleotides not matched to a gene: 14. Per germline, CDR1 MDHEN and CDR2 SYDVKM. This CDR3 comprises 16 residues.

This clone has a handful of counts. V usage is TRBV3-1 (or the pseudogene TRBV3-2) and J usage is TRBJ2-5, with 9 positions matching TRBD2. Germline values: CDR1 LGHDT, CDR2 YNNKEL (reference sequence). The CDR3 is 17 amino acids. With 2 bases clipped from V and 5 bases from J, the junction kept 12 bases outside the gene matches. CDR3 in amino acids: CASSQSPSAGGAETQYF. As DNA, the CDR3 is TGTGCCAGCAGCCAATCCCCCTCGGCGGGAGGGGCGGAGACCCAGTACTTC.

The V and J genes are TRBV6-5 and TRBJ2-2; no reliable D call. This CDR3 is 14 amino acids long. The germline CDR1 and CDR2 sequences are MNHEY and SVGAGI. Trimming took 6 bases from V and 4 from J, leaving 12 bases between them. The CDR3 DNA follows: TGTGCCAGCAGACCCGGTGGAGTCACCGGGGAGCTGTTTTTT. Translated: CASRPGGVTGELFF.

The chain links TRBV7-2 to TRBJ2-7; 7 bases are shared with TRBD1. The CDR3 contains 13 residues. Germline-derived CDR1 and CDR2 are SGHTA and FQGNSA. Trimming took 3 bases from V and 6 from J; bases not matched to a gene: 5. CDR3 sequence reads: CASSFDRVREQYF. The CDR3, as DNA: TGTGCCAGCAGCTTCGACAGGGTGCGCGAGCAGTACTTC.

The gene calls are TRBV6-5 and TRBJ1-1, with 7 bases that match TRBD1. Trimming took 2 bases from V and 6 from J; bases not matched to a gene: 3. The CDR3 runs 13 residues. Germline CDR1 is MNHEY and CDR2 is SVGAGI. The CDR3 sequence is CASSYRGLAEAFF. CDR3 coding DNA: TGTGCCAGCAGTTACAGGGGGCTCGCTGAAGCTTTCTTT.

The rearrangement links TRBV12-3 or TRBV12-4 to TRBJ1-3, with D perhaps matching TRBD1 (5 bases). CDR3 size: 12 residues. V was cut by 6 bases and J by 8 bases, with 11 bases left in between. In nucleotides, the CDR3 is TGTGCCAGCAGCTGGGGGGGGGACACCATATATTTT. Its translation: CASSWGGDTIYF.

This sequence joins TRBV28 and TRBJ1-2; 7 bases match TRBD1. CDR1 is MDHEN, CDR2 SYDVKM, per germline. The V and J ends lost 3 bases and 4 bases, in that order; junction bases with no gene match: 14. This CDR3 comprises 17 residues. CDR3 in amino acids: CASSFAHAGGDVYGYTF. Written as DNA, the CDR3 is TGTGCCAGCAGTTTCGCACACGCAGGGGGGGATGTCTATGGCTACACCTTC.

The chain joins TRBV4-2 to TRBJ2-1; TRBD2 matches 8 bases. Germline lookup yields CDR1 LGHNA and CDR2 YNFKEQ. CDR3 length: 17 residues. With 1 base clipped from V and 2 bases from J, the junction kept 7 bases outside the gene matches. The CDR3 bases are TGTGCCAGCAGCCAAGTGGTTACTAGCGGCCCCTACAATGAGCAGTTCTTC. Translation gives CASSQVVTSGPYNEQFF.

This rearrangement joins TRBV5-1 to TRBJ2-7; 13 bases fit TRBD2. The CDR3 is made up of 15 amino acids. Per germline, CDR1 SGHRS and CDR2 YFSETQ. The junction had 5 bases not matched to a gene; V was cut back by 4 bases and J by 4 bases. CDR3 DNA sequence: TGCGCCAGCAGCCCAGGACTAGCGGGGGCTTACGAGCAGTACTTC. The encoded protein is CASSPGLAGAYEQYF.

CDR3 in amino acids: CASSYPTDRGVDTQYF. DNA for the CDR3: TGTGCCAGCAGTTACCCGACCGACAGGGGTGTAGATACGCAGTATTTT. The chain employs TRBV6-5 and TRBJ2-3, with 8 bases lining up with TRBD1. V was pared by 2 bases and J by 5 bases, with 9 bases of the junction left unmatched. There are 16 residues in the CDR3. Per germline, CDR1 MNHEY and CDR2 SVGAGI.

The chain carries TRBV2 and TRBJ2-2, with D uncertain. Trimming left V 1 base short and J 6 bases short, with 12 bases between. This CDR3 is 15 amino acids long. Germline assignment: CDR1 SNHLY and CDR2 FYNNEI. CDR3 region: CASSEVPLGAGELFF. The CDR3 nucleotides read TGTGCCAGCAGTGAAGTTCCGTTGGGTGCCGGGGAGCTGTTTTTT.